Below, 11 T cell receptor beta chains from the same sample are listed, as sequenced in a study of T cells in Graves' hyperthyroidism and ophthalmopathy. Amplification of TCR beta CDR3 regions used RNA as the template. First-round RT-PCR of the TCR CDR3 relied on the HTBI primer set. MiXCR, applied by TCRdb to the multiplex PCR reads, yields one record per CDR3 protein. The sample includes some 200,000 distinct CDR3 sequences, about a sixth seen only once; the top ten take approximately 56%. The sequencing sample was made of blood. All receptors derive from a woman in her fifties or sixties with Graves' hyperthyroidism.

This clonotype has a handful of counts. The chain is built from TRBV11-3 and TRBJ2-2; 14 bases agree with TRBD2. With V trimmed by 3 bases and J by 3 bases, 3 bases remained unmatched. This CDR3 comprises 17 residues. Germline V CDR1 and CDR2: SGHNT, YENEEA. Here the CDR3 reads CASSFGLAGGYTGELFF. The CDR3 region has the DNA TGTGCCAGCAGCTTCGGACTAGCGGGAGGATACACCGGGGAGCTGTTTTTT.

V is TRBV5-1 and J is TRBJ1-1, with TRBD1 identical over 9 bases. The V and J ends lost 6 bases and 5 bases, in that order; junction bases with no gene match: 14. CDR1 and CDR2 from the germline V gene are SGHRS and YFSETQ. This CDR3 spans 16 amino acids. The CDR3 loop reads CASTLAGQGIKTEAFF. For the CDR3, the DNA is TGCGCCAGCACCTTAGCGGGACAGGGAATAAAAACTGAAGCTTTCTTT.

This clonotype was counted between two and nine times. The rearrangement uses TRBV5-1 and TRBJ1-2, with no clear D. V was pared by 0 bases and J by 1 base, with 22 bases between. CDR1 SGHRS and CDR2 YFSETQ come from the germline V gene. The CDR3 spans 19 residues. CDR3 coding DNA: TGCGCCAGCAGCTTGGGGAGGATTGGAATAGGAGAAGTTAACTATGGCTACACCTTC. It translates to CASSLGRIGIGEVNYGYTF. Together with reference TRBV5-1 and TRBJ1-2, the CDR3 gives the full variable domain: KAGVTQTPRYLIKTRGQQVTLSCSPISGHRSVSWYQQTPGQGLQFLFEYFSETQRNKGNFPGRFSGRQFSNSRSEMNVSTLELGDSALYLCASSLGRIGIGEVNYGYTFGSGTRLTVV.

This clonotype was seen a handful of times. DNA of the CDR3: TGCAGTGCTAGAGACAGGGACAGGTCGATTCATGATAGCAATCAGCCCCAGCATTTT. This translates into CSARDRDRSIHDSNQPQHF. V usage is TRBV20-1 and J usage is TRBJ1-5, with TRBD1 identical over 8 bases. The germline CDR1 and CDR2 sequences are DFQATT and SNEGSKA (reference sequence). V shed 0 bases and J 0 bases; nucleotides not matched to a gene: 13. The length of the CDR3 is 19 residues.

This clonotype was detected many times. J is TRBJ2-7 and V is TRBV29-1, with 10 bases matching TRBD1. The CDR3 contains 17 residues. V shed 1 base and J 4 bases; nucleotides not matched to a gene: 13. The germline V gene has CDR1 SQVTM and CDR2 ANQGSEA. The CDR3 nucleotides read TGCAGCGTTGAAGCCGTCGGGACAGGGGAAAGGTGGTACGAGCAGTACTTC. This gives the protein CSVEAVGTGERWYEQYF.

There are many counts of this clonotype. J is TRBJ1-5 and V is TRBV28; 7 bases fit TRBD1. After removal of 5 bases from V and 2 bases from J, the junction contained 6 bases not matched to a gene. This CDR3 is built from 15 residues. CDR1 is MDHEN and CDR2 is SYDVKM in the germline V gene. The CDR3 DNA is TGTGCCAGCAGTCCTCAGGGGGGCGGCAATCAGCCCCAGCATTTT. Its protein product is CASSPQGGGNQPQHF. The whole variable domain, filled in from reference TRBV28 and TRBJ1-5, reads DVKVTQSSRYLVKRTGEKVFLECVQDMDHENMFWYRQDPGLGLRLIYFSYDVKMKEKGDIPEGYSVSREKKERFSLILESASTNQTSMYLCASSPQGGGNQPQHFGDGTRLSIL.

This clonotype was observed at least ten times. The rearrangement links TRBV5-1 to TRBJ2-7; TRBD2 agrees at 8 bases. CDR1 and CDR2 from the germline V gene are SGHRS and YFSETQ. The CDR3 extends over 14 amino acids. Trimming took 1 base from V and 5 from J; bases not matched to a gene: 5. The CDR3 region has the DNA TGCGCCAGCAGCTTGAGCGGGAGCCCCAACGAGCAGTACTTC. It encodes CASSLSGSPNEQYF.

The rearrangement uses TRBV5-1 and TRBJ2-1, with TRBD2 identical over 7 bases. J was trimmed by 4 bases and V by 4 bases; bases with no gene match: 11. This CDR3 contains 16 residues. CDR1 and CDR2 from the germline V gene are SGHRS and YFSETQ. The CDR3 nucleotides are TGCGCCAGCAGCATTGGCCTAGCGGACCGATACAATGAGCAGTTCTTC. Protein product: CASSIGLADRYNEQFF.

J is TRBJ2-1 and V is TRBV11-3; 7 nucleotides agree with TRBD2. The CDR3 covers 15 residues. The V segment lost 5 bases and the J segment 0 bases; nucleotides outside the gene matches: 4. The germline CDR1 and CDR2 sequences are SGHNT and YENEEA. Here the CDR3 reads CASSRLAGSYNEQFF. The CDR3, as DNA: TGTGCCAGCAGCCGACTAGCTGGCTCCTACAATGAGCAGTTCTTC.

This clonotype was seen ten or more times. In DNA, the CDR3 is TGTGCCACCAGCAGAGATCGGCTAGCTCTCGAGCAGTACTTC. Its protein is CATSRDRLALEQYF. The V gene is TRBV15, the J gene TRBJ2-7; D is perhaps TRBD2 (5 bases). V lost 0 bases and J lost 6, with 12 bases in between. The CDR3 has 14 amino acids. The germline CDR1 and CDR2 sequences are LNHNV and YYDKDF (reference sequence).

This clonotype was found many times. J is TRBJ2-7 and V is TRBV3-1; 7 nucleotides match TRBD2. CDR3 length equals 15 residues. From germline, CDR1 is LGHDT and CDR2 YNNKEL (reference sequence). Losses at the gene ends were 1 base for V and 5 bases for J; bases not matched to a gene: 8. The CDR3 reads CASSQGTRGNHEQYF. The CDR3 nucleotides read TGTGCCAGCAGCCAAGGGACTAGGGGCAACCACGAGCAGTACTTC.